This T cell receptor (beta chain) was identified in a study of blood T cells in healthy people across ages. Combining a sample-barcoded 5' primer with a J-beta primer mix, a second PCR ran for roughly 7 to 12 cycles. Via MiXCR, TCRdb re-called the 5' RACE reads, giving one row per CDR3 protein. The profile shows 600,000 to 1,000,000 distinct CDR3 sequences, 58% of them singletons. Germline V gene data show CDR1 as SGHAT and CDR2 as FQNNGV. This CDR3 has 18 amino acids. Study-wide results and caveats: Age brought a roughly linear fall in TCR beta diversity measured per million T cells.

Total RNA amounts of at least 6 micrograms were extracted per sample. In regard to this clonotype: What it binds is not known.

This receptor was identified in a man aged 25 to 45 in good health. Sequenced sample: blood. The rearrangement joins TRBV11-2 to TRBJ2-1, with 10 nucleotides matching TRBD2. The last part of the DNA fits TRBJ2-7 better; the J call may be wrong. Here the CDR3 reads CASSPGYALAGTYNEQYF. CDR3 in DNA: TGTGCCAGCAGCCCAGGGTATGCACTAGCGGGAACCTACAATGAGCAGTACTTC.